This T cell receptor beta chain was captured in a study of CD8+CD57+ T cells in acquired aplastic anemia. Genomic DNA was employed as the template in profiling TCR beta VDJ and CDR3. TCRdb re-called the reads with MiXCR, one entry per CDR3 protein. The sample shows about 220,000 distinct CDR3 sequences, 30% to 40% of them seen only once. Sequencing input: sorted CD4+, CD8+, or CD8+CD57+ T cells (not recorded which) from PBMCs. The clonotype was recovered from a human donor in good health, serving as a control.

In DNA, the CDR3 is TGTGCCAGCTCACCAAATGGACAGGGGGTTCCTGGCTACACCTTC. It yields the protein CASSPNGQGVPGYTF. This rearrangement joins TRBV18 to TRBJ1-2; 10 nucleotides align to TRBD1. The CDR3 has 15 amino acids. Germline lookup yields CDR1 KGHSH and CDR2 LQKENI. Trimming removed 2 bases from V and 7 bases from J; junction bases left unmatched: 7.